The rows below give T cell receptor beta chains drawn from one sample of a study of cytomegalovirus exposure and HLA in healthy donors. Sequenced by immunoSEQ multiplex PCR; TCRdb stores in-frame clones only, minus some. This sample carries about 160,000 clones, roughly 79% of them seen once, and the ten largest clones take 0.85% to 1%. Material for sequencing was PBMCs. These receptor sequences come from a woman aged 45-65 years in good health and CMV-seropositive. Both conserved end residues are part of each CDR3. D genes are given only for firm matches. Expanded clones get a size class; other rows say once, few or many, or leave the size out.

J: TRBJ2-3
D: .
size: .
V: TRBV2
DNA: TGTGCCAGCAGTCCGGGACTTAGCACAGATACGCAGTATTTT
CDR3: CASSPGLSTDTQYF

J: TRBJ1-2
D: TRBD1
size: .
V: TRBV2
DNA: TGTGCCAGCAGTGAAGTGGGGGACAGGGGCTACTATGGCTACACCTTC
CDR3: CASSEVGDRGYYGYTF

J: TRBJ2-2
D: .
size: .
V: TRBV7-6
DNA: TGTGCCAGCAGCTTAGTTGCGGGGACGAACACCGGGGAGCTGTTTTTT
CDR3: CASSLVAGTNTGELFF

J: TRBJ2-1
D: TRBD1
size: once
V: TRBV4-1
DNA: TGCGCCAGCAGCCGAGAAGGGACAGGGAAAAATGAGCAGTTCTTC
CDR3: CASSREGTGKNEQFF

J: TRBJ1-2
D: TRBD1
size: .
V: TRBV25-1
DNA: TGTGCCAGCAGTGAGGTCCGGGACAGCCTATATGGCTACACCTTC
CDR3: CASSEVRDSLYGYTF

J: TRBJ1-4
D: TRBD1
size: .
V: TRBV19
DNA: TGTGCCAGTAAGGGACAGGCAACTAATGAAAAACTGTTTTTT
CDR3: CASKGQATNEKLFF

J: TRBJ1-3
D: .
size: few
V: TRBV6-5
DNA: TGTGCCAGCAGGGAGTCCTCTGGAAACACCATATATTTT
CDR3: CASRESSGNTIYF

J: TRBJ2-3
D: TRBD2
size: .
V: TRBV2
DNA: TGTGCCAGCAGTCCCGGGACTAGCGCAGATACGCAGTATTTT
CDR3: CASSPGTSADTQYF

J: TRBJ2-1
D: .
size: .
V: TRBV18
DNA: TGTGCCAGCTCACCGGGTAGGGGGGGCAATGAGCAGTTCTTC
CDR3: CASSPGRGGNEQFF

J: TRBJ1-6
D: TRBD1
size: .
V: TRBV11-2
DNA: TGTGCCAGCAGCTATTTGACAGGGATCAATTCACCCCTCCACTTT
CDR3: CASSYLTGINSPLHF

J: TRBJ2-1
D: .
size: .
V: TRBV4-3
DNA: TGCGCCAGCAGCCCATCCCTTAGTTCCTACAATGAGCAGTTCTTC
CDR3: CASSPSLSSYNEQFF

J: TRBJ1-5
D: .
size: .
V: TRBV28
DNA: TGTGCCAGCAGGCTAACAGGGTCCGGACAGCCCCAGCATTTT
CDR3: CASRLTGSGQPQHF

J: TRBJ2-1
D: .
size: .
V: TRBV2
DNA: TGTGCCAGTCAACAGGGCGCCTACTACAATGAGCAGTTCTTC
CDR3: CASQQGAYYNEQFF

J: TRBJ1-1
D: .
size: few
V: TRBV7-2
DNA: TGTGCCAGCAGCTTATCGTTCTACACTGAAGCTTTCTTT
CDR3: CASSLSFYTEAFF

J: TRBJ2-6
D: TRBD1
size: .
V: TRBV10-3
DNA: TGTGCCATCAGTTTAAATACAGGGGATGGGGCCAACGTCCTGACTTTC
CDR3: CAISLNTGDGANVLTF

J: TRBJ1-1
D: TRBD1
size: .
V: TRBV18
DNA: TGTGCCAGCTCACCACTACAGGACAGGGGACTCATGAACACTGAAGCTTTCTTT
CDR3: CASSPLQDRGLMNTEAFF

J: TRBJ2-1
D: .
size: .
V: TRBV10-3
DNA: TGTGCCACCGGGGAGGGGGGAGGAGGCAATGAGCAGTTCTTC
CDR3: CATGEGGGGNEQFF

J: TRBJ2-7
D: TRBD2
size: .
V: TRBV7-8
DNA: TGTGCCAGCAGCTACGGGACTAGCTTACACGAGCAGTACTTC
CDR3: CASSYGTSLHEQYF

J: TRBJ2-7
D: TRBD2
size: .
V: TRBV5-4
DNA: TGTGCCAGCAGCTCCCCTAGCGGGAGGGAATACGAGCAGTACTTC
CDR3: CASSSPSGREYEQYF

J: TRBJ1-1
D: TRBD1
size: few
V: TRBV28
DNA: TGTGCCAGCAGGACCGGGACAGTCACTGAAGCTTTCTTT
CDR3: CASRTGTVTEAFF

J: TRBJ2-5
D: .
size: .
V: TRBV6-6
DNA: TGTGCCAGCAGTACCGGCGGAGAGACCCAGTACTTC
CDR3: CASSTGGETQYF

J: TRBJ2-1
D: .
size: .
V: TRBV7-8
DNA: TGTGCCAGCAGCATTGACCTCACAGGTCTCCCTTACAATGAGCAGTTCTTC
CDR3: CASSIDLTGLPYNEQFF

J: TRBJ2-7
D: .
size: .
V: TRBV19
DNA: TGTGCCAGTACAAGGGGGGGCCCGGGGTCTCTGGGCGAGCAGTACTTC
CDR3: CASTRGGPGSLGEQYF

J: TRBJ2-1
D: .
size: .
V: TRBV19
DNA: TGTGCCAGTAGCCTCTCCGGGACCGGGAGACGTCTCTACAATGAGCAGTTCTTC
CDR3: CASSLSGTGRRLYNEQFF

J: TRBJ1-4
D: .
size: .
V: TRBV28
DNA: TGTGCCAGCAGATCCGCTTTTGCGAATGAAAAACTGTTTTTT
CDR3: CASRSAFANEKLFF

J: TRBJ2-1
D: TRBD1
size: few
V: TRBV14
DNA: TGTGCCAGCAGCTTCCTAACCGGGACAGGGATCGATGAGCAGTTCTTC
CDR3: CASSFLTGTGIDEQFF

J: TRBJ2-7
D: TRBD2
size: .
V: TRBV5-1
DNA: TGCGCCAGCAGCCGGGGGGGGGACCTCTACGAGCAGTACTTC
CDR3: CASSRGGDLYEQYF

J: TRBJ2-1
D: TRBD2
size: .
V: TRBV7-9
DNA: TGTGCCAGCAGACCACAGCGACGGGCACTAGCGGGGGCGGGAAATGAGCAGTTCTTC
CDR3: CASRPQRRALAGAGNEQFF

J: TRBJ2-1
D: TRBD1
size: .
V: TRBV11-2
DNA: TGTGCCAGCAGCTGGACAGGGTTGTCCTACAATGAGCAGTTCTTC
CDR3: CASSWTGLSYNEQFF

J: TRBJ2-7
D: .
size: few
V: TRBV5-1
DNA: TGCGCCAGCAGCGTAGGACAGAACTACGAGCAGTACTTC
CDR3: CASSVGQNYEQYF

J: TRBJ1-2
D: .
size: few
V: TRBV4-3
DNA: TGCGCCAGCAGCTCACGTAGGGAAGACTACTCTGGCTACACCTTC
CDR3: CASSSRREDYSGYTF

J: TRBJ2-1
D: TRBD1
size: .
V: TRBV5-5
DNA: TGTGCCAGCAGCTCTGGGACAGGCATATACAATGAGCAGTTCTTC
CDR3: CASSSGTGIYNEQFF

J: TRBJ2-7
D: .
size: .
V: TRBV19
DNA: TGTGCCAGTAGTCAGGAATCGTTTAGCTCCTACGAGCAGTACTTC
CDR3: CASSQESFSSYEQYF

J: TRBJ1-2
D: TRBD1
size: once
V: TRBV5-1
DNA: TGCGCCAGCAGAAGCCCAGGGACAGAGAACTATGGCTACACCTTC
CDR3: CASRSPGTENYGYTF

J: TRBJ2-7
D: TRBD1
size: .
V: TRBV4-1
DNA: TGCGCCAGCAGCCAAGCCAGCCGGGACAGGGGATCGCGTCGACAGCAGTACTTC
CDR3: CASSQASRDRGSRRQQYF

J: TRBJ2-7
D: TRBD2
size: .
V: TRBV9
DNA: TGTGCCAGCAGCGCACGGGGGACTAGCGACCACGAGCAGTACTTC
CDR3: CASSARGTSDHEQYF

J: TRBJ2-1
D: TRBD1
size: .
V: TRBV7-9
DNA: TGTGCCAGCAGCTTATCGACAGGGTTTGATGAGCAGTTCTTC
CDR3: CASSLSTGFDEQFF

J: TRBJ2-5
D: .
size: .
V: TRBV6-5
DNA: TGTGCCAGCAGTCCCTCGCGAGGGACCCAGTACTTC
CDR3: CASSPSRGTQYF

J: TRBJ1-5
D: .
size: few
V: TRBV19
DNA: TGTGCCAGTAGGCCGGGACTCCAAATCAAACGGCATCAGCCCCAGCATTTT
CDR3: CASRPGLQIKRHQPQHF

J: TRBJ2-7
D: TRBD2
size: .
V: TRBV19
DNA: TGTGCCAGTAGTAGGGCTAGCGGGAGGGTTATCAACGAGCAGTACTTC
CDR3: CASSRASGRVINEQYF

J: TRBJ2-3
D: TRBD2
size: .
V: TRBV30
DNA: TGTGCCTGGTCTAGCGGGGGGGCCACAGATACGCAGTATTTT
CDR3: CAWSSGGATDTQYF

J: TRBJ2-3
D: .
size: .
V: TRBV2
DNA: TGTGCCAGCAGTGGACAGCTCGAGAGTGGAGATACGCAGTATTTT
CDR3: CASSGQLESGDTQYF

J: TRBJ1-5
D: TRBD1
size: .
V: TRBV5-6
DNA: TGTGCCAGCAGCCAGGACAGGGGTCGGGACAATCAGCCCCAGCATTTT
CDR3: CASSQDRGRDNQPQHF

J: TRBJ2-2
D: TRBD1
size: .
V: TRBV7-3
DNA: TGTGCCAGCAGACCCACAGGGGGCTTCGGGGAGCTGTTTTTT
CDR3: CASRPTGGFGELFF

J: TRBJ2-5
D: TRBD2
size: .
V: TRBV5-4
DNA: TGTGCCAGCAGCAACCCGGGACTAGCGGTCCAAGAGACCCAGTACTTC
CDR3: CASSNPGLAVQETQYF

J: TRBJ2-5
D: .
size: .
V: TRBV10-2
DNA: TGCGCCAGCAAAAGGAGCGGGACAAAGCGCCAAGAGACCCAGTACTTC
CDR3: CASKRSGTKRQETQYF

J: TRBJ2-5
D: TRBD2
size: .
V: TRBV11-2
DNA: TGTGCCAGCAGCAAAACGGTCTCAGGACTAGGGCAAGAGACCCAGTACTTC
CDR3: CASSKTVSGLGQETQYF